This is a list of T cell receptor beta chains from one sample in a study of beta chain features in type 1 diabetes. Repertoires were generated with immunoSEQ multiplex PCR, while TCRdb's copy carries only in-frame clones and drops some. The sample comprises around 250,000 clones, around 21% of which are singletons, and approximately 0.029% rests with the top ten. Specimen: naive CD4+ T cells from blood. The receptors stem from a middle-aged woman with type 1 diabetes. Both conserved end residues are trimmed from each CDR3. Fields, in order: CDR3 protein, J gene, V gene, clone size. Expanded clones get a size class; other rows say once, few or many, or leave the size out.

CDR3 protein: ASSPIQGTYEQY
J gene: TRBJ2-7
V gene: TRBV9
clone size: NA

CDR3 protein: ASLSLTEAF
J gene: TRBJ1-1
V gene: TRBV28
clone size: few

CDR3 protein: ASSPTGTGTLPLH
J gene: TRBJ1-6
V gene: TRBV6-1
clone size: few

CDR3 protein: ASSPPSGSSYEQY
J gene: TRBJ2-7
V gene: TRBV18
clone size: NA

CDR3 protein: ASSLGGNYGYT
J gene: TRBJ1-2
V gene: TRBV5-4
clone size: NA

CDR3 protein: ASSLGGELGNQPQH
J gene: TRBJ1-5
V gene: TRBV7-2
clone size: NA

CDR3 protein: SVLASYEQY
J gene: NA
V gene: TRBV29-1
clone size: few

CDR3 protein: ATSRDLAGDGSPLH
J gene: TRBJ1-6
V gene: TRBV15
clone size: NA

CDR3 protein: ASIQTGTSVYYEQY
J gene: TRBJ2-7
V gene: TRBV28
clone size: NA

CDR3 protein: AISESSPEQY
J gene: TRBJ2-7
V gene: TRBV10-3
clone size: few

CDR3 protein: SVDTYSGTSGGEQF
J gene: TRBJ2-1
V gene: TRBV29-1
clone size: few

CDR3 protein: ASSQRREGYNEQF
J gene: TRBJ2-1
V gene: TRBV27
clone size: NA

CDR3 protein: ASGVDLRGGYT
J gene: TRBJ1-2
V gene: TRBV28
clone size: few

CDR3 protein: ASSSPPGAGEETQY
J gene: TRBJ2-5
V gene: TRBV28
clone size: few

CDR3 protein: ASTSAGDTQY
J gene: TRBJ2-3
V gene: TRBV27
clone size: NA

CDR3 protein: ASIRLAGDNEQF
J gene: TRBJ2-1
V gene: TRBV7-2
clone size: NA

CDR3 protein: ASGQGEGEQY
J gene: TRBJ2-7
V gene: TRBV27
clone size: few

CDR3 protein: TSSQEGRSTQY
J gene: TRBJ2-3
V gene: TRBV1
clone size: few

CDR3 protein: ATSREGPSYNEQF
J gene: TRBJ2-1
V gene: TRBV15
clone size: few

CDR3 protein: AWSLPPSTASQRPQH
J gene: TRBJ1-5
V gene: TRBV30
clone size: NA

CDR3 protein: ASSPGENQPQH
J gene: TRBJ1-5
V gene: TRBV18
clone size: few

CDR3 protein: ASRTQGGYGYT
J gene: TRBJ1-2
V gene: TRBV28
clone size: NA

CDR3 protein: ASLSGSSYEQY
J gene: TRBJ2-7
V gene: TRBV28
clone size: few

CDR3 protein: ASSLRENTEAF
J gene: TRBJ1-1
V gene: TRBV4-1
clone size: NA

CDR3 protein: ASSAGTSNQPQH
J gene: TRBJ1-5
V gene: TRBV19
clone size: NA

CDR3 protein: ASRTGGTGLKNQPQH
J gene: TRBJ1-5
V gene: TRBV23-1
clone size: NA

CDR3 protein: ASSFPTSGTNEQY
J gene: TRBJ2-7
V gene: TRBV7-2
clone size: few

CDR3 protein: AWSVLTDTQY
J gene: TRBJ2-3
V gene: TRBV30
clone size: NA

CDR3 protein: ASSQQGADTQY
J gene: TRBJ2-3
V gene: TRBV4-3
clone size: NA

CDR3 protein: ASSPSPGADTQY
J gene: TRBJ2-3
V gene: TRBV5-1
clone size: NA

CDR3 protein: ASSEREWTGELF
J gene: TRBJ2-2
V gene: TRBV9
clone size: NA

CDR3 protein: SVLGQGNSYEQY
J gene: TRBJ2-7
V gene: TRBV29-1
clone size: NA

CDR3 protein: ASSLWGQNYGYT
J gene: TRBJ1-2
V gene: TRBV28
clone size: NA

CDR3 protein: ASAPDRDSQNIQY
J gene: TRBJ2-4
V gene: TRBV28
clone size: few

CDR3 protein: ASSLGTENTEAF
J gene: TRBJ1-1
V gene: TRBV18
clone size: NA

CDR3 protein: ASVESTEAF
J gene: TRBJ1-1
V gene: TRBV6-5
clone size: few

CDR3 protein: ASSLALSGSDTQY
J gene: TRBJ2-3
V gene: TRBV7-9
clone size: NA

CDR3 protein: ANERNEQY
J gene: TRBJ2-7
V gene: TRBV27
clone size: NA

CDR3 protein: ASSVGGQGTVEAF
J gene: TRBJ1-1
V gene: TRBV2
clone size: NA

CDR3 protein: ASSNKGGRRANVLT
J gene: TRBJ2-6
V gene: TRBV21-1
clone size: few

CDR3 protein: ASSGGRFAHGYT
J gene: TRBJ1-2
V gene: TRBV5-4
clone size: NA

CDR3 protein: ASSRDTDQPQH
J gene: TRBJ1-5
V gene: TRBV5-1
clone size: NA

CDR3 protein: ASSQGTGDQPQH
J gene: TRBJ1-5
V gene: TRBV4-1
clone size: NA

CDR3 protein: ASSSSGEVVH
J gene: TRBJ1-5
V gene: TRBV7-6
clone size: NA

CDR3 protein: ASSRTSGNEQF
J gene: TRBJ2-1
V gene: TRBV27
clone size: NA

CDR3 protein: ASSPRTGDGYT
J gene: TRBJ1-2
V gene: TRBV18
clone size: NA

CDR3 protein: ASSTQGDYGYT
J gene: TRBJ1-2
V gene: TRBV19
clone size: NA

CDR3 protein: SVSGNIQY
J gene: TRBJ2-4
V gene: TRBV20-1
clone size: few

CDR3 protein: ASRNGEAEQF
J gene: TRBJ2-1
V gene: TRBV7-2
clone size: NA

CDR3 protein: ASSQDNQGSNSPLH
J gene: TRBJ1-6
V gene: TRBV4-2
clone size: NA

CDR3 protein: SVPGQGYEQY
J gene: TRBJ2-7
V gene: TRBV29-1
clone size: NA

CDR3 protein: ASSLARAGGRETQY
J gene: TRBJ2-5
V gene: TRBV5-1
clone size: few

CDR3 protein: ASSSNAGGLSGANVLT
J gene: TRBJ2-6
V gene: TRBV7-9
clone size: NA

CDR3 protein: ASSPWTGAYNSPLH
J gene: TRBJ1-6
V gene: TRBV7-2
clone size: few

CDR3 protein: ASSVGAVPNQPQH
J gene: TRBJ1-5
V gene: TRBV9
clone size: NA

CDR3 protein: ASSYNRDYEQY
J gene: TRBJ2-7
V gene: TRBV7-9
clone size: NA

CDR3 protein: ASSHGTGLYSYT
J gene: TRBJ1-2
V gene: TRBV7-2
clone size: NA